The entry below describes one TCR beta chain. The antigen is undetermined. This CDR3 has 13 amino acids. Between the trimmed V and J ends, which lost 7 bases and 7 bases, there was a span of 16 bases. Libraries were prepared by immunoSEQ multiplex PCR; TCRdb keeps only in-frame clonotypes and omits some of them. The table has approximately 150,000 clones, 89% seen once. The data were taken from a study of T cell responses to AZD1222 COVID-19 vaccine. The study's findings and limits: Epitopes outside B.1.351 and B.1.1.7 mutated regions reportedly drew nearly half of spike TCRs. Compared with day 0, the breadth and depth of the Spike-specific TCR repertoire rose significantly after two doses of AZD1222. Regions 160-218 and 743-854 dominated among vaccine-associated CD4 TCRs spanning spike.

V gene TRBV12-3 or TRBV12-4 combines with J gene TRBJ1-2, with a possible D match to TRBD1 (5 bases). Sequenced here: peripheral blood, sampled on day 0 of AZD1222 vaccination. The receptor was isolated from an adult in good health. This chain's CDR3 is CASTPLWGSGYTF. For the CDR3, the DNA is TGTGCCAGCACTCCCCTGTGGGGCTCTGGCTACACCTTC.